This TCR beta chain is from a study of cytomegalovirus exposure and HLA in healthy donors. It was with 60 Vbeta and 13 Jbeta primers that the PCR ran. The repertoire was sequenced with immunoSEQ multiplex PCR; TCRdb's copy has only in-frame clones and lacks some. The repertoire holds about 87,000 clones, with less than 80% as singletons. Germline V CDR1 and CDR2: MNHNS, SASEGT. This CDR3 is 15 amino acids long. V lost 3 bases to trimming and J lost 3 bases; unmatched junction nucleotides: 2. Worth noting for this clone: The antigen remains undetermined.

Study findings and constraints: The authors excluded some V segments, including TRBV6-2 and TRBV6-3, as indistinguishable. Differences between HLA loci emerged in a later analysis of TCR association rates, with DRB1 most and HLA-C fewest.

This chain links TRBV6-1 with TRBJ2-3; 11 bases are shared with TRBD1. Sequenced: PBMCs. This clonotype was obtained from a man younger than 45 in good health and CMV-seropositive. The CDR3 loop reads CASSDRDRGTDTQYF. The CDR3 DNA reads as TGTGCCAGCAGTGACAGGGACAGGGGGACAGATACGCAGTATTTT.